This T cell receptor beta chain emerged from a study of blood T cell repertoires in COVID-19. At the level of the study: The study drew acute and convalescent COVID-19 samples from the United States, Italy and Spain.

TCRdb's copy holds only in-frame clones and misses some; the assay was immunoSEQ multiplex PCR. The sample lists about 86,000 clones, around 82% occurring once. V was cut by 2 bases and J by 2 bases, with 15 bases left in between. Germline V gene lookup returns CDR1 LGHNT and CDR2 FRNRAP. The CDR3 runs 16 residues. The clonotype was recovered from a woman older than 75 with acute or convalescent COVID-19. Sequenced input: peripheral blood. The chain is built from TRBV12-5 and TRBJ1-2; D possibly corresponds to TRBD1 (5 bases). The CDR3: CASGLTTSTVNYGYTF. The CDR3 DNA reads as TGTGCTAGTGGTTTGACCACCTCGACAGTAAACTATGGCTACACCTTC.